The 30 T cell receptor beta chains given below trace back to one sample, sequenced in a study of shared clonotypes between healthy human individuals. As defined, naive CD8 cells were CD45RO-negative and positively selected for CCR7, with terminally differentiated effector memory CD45RA+ cells excluded. TCRdb's table, derived via immunoSEQ multiplex PCR, lists solely in-frame clones and lacks some. The repertoire holds around 550,000 clones, with roughly 95% as singletons. The sample consisted of naive CD8+ T cells sorted from blood. Every receptor here comes from a woman aged 25-40 years in good health.

The gene calls are TRBV7-9 and TRBJ2-3, with 10 bases that match TRBD1. J lost 4 bases, V lost 3 bases, and 10 bases had no gene match. Germline loops: CDR1 SEHNR, CDR2 FQNEAQ (reference sequence). The CDR3 is 17 amino acids. The CDR3 is CASSFHWRDRGPDTQYF. The CDR3 DNA sequence: TGTGCCAGCAGCTTCCATTGGCGGGACAGGGGTCCAGATACGCAGTATTTT.

The chain has TRBV5-4 and TRBJ2-2; 7 positions match TRBD2. This CDR3 region has 14 residues. After removal of 3 bases from V and 7 bases from J, the junction contained 6 bases not matched to a gene. Per germline, CDR1 SGHNT and CDR2 YYREEE (reference sequence). The CDR3: CASSSGLVYGELFF. The CDR3 DNA is TGTGCCAGCAGCTCCGGACTAGTGTACGGGGAGCTGTTTTTT.

The chain employs TRBV9 and TRBJ2-5; D not resolved. The CDR3 has 14 residues. CDR1 and CDR2 from the germline V gene are SGDLS and YYNGEE. Trimming cost V 0 bases and J 5 bases, with 11 bases left between them. CDR3 sequence (DNA): TGTGCCAGCAGCGTAGGGGGAATGCTGGAGACCCAGTACTTC. This translates into CASSVGGMLETQYF.

The V and J genes are TRBV10-3 and TRBJ2-7, with a tentative D call TRBD1 (5 bases). V lost 0 bases and J lost 3, with 15 bases in between. Looked up from germline, CDR1 is ENHRY and CDR2 is SYGVKD. The CDR3 loop spans 16 amino acids. The CDR3 sequence: CAISESGPSLFYEQYF. The DNA of the CDR3 is TGTGCCATCAGTGAGTCGGGGCCATCCCTCTTCTACGAGCAGTACTTC.

This sequence joins TRBV6-1 and TRBJ1-1; 7 nucleotides agree with TRBD1. This CDR3 spans 14 amino acids. Germline V CDR1 and CDR2: MNHNS, SASEGT. Unmatched junction bases numbered 5, after V lost 6 bases and J lost 1 base. CDR3: CASRVGQRNTEAFF. CDR3 nucleotide sequence: TGTGCCAGCAGGGTGGGACAGAGGAACACTGAAGCTTTCTTT.

The chain joins TRBV27 to TRBJ1-1; TRBD1 matches at 8 bases. The CDR3 sequence is 14 residues long. V was clipped by 4 bases and J by 4 bases; unmatched bases: 5. Germline V lookup: CDR1 MNHEY, CDR2 SMNVEV (reference sequence). CDR3 protein: CASSSTTGVTEAFF. CDR3 DNA sequence: TGTGCCAGCAGTTCGACGACAGGGGTCACTGAAGCTTTCTTT.

This chain links TRBV28 with TRBJ2-7, with D perhaps given as TRBD1 or TRBD2 (5 bases each). The CDR3 spans 13 residues. V was trimmed by 8 bases and J by 4 bases, leaving 15 bases between them. Germline CDR1 reads MDHEN; CDR2 reads SYDVKM. Written as DNA, the CDR3 is TGTGCCAGCCGGCCGTTGGGGGAGTACGAGCAGTACTTC. It specifies CASRPLGEYEQYF.

This sequence joins TRBV4-2 and TRBJ2-1, with D maybe TRBD2 (5 bases). The CDR3 runs 15 residues. Between the trimmed V and J ends, which lost 0 bases and 7 bases, there was a span of 13 bases. Germline V gene sequence: CDR1 LGHNA, CDR2 YNFKEQ. In DNA form, the CDR3 reads TGTGCCAGCAGCCAAGAGGACTTCCTAGGGAATGAGCAGTTCTTC. Amino acids: CASSQEDFLGNEQFF.

This clone has more than one count but fewer than ten. The chain employs TRBV6-1 and TRBJ1-2; D may be TRBD1 (6 bases). Germline V CDR1 and CDR2: MNHNS, SASEGT. The germline V and J ends were trimmed by 3 bases and 4 bases, with 15 bases remaining between them. The CDR3 spans 15 residues. The CDR3 bases are TGTGCCAGCAGTGAGAGTACAGGGAGTGGCTATGGCTACACCTTC. Encoded protein: CASSESTGSGYGYTF.

This chain uses TRBV4-2 with TRBJ1-1, with unresolved D. Germline CDR1 and CDR2: LGHNA and YNFKEQ. This CDR3 is built from 14 residues. Trimming cost V 0 bases and J 4 bases, with 9 bases left between them. CDR3 in DNA: TGTGCCAGCAGCCAAGATTGGGCAGTCACTGAAGCTTTCTTT. Amino acid sequence: CASSQDWAVTEAFF.

The chain links TRBV28 to TRBJ2-7, with TRBD1 identical over 8 bases. Per the germline V gene, CDR1 is MDHEN and CDR2 is SYDVKM. Trimming at V came to 2 bases and at J to 1 base, leaving 10 bases not matched to a gene. The CDR3 is made up of 17 amino acids. The CDR3 nucleotides read TGTGCCAGCAGTTTACCCCCCGGACAGGGTATGTCCTACGAGCAGTACTTC. Protein: CASSLPPGQGMSYEQYF. The entire variable domain, with the rest obtained from reference TRBV28 and TRBJ2-7, is as follows: DVKVTQSSRYLVKRTGEKVFLECVQDMDHENMFWYRQDPGLGLRLIYFSYDVKMKEKGDIPEGYSVSREKKERFSLILESASTNQTSMYLCASSLPPGQGMSYEQYFGPGTRLTVT.

The V gene is TRBV9, the J gene TRBJ1-3; D gene uncertain. CDR1 is SGDLS, CDR2 YYNGEE, per germline. V dropped 6 bases and J dropped 1 base, with 8 bases sitting between them. There are 13 residues in the CDR3. DNA for the CDR3: TGTGCCAGCAAGAGTGGTTCTGGAAACACCATATATTTT. Amino acids: CASKSGSGNTIYF.

DNA for the CDR3: TGTGCCAGCAGCGGAACGCAGGGGGCAGTGGGGTATGGCTACACCTTC. It encodes CASSGTQGAVGYGYTF. This chain uses TRBV9 with TRBJ1-2, with TRBD1 identical over 8 bases. Losses at the gene ends were 3 bases for V and 5 bases for J; bases not matched to a gene: 12. The CDR3 runs 16 residues. In germline, CDR1 is SGDLS, CDR2 YYNGEE. Variable domain in full (rest from reference TRBV9 and TRBJ1-2): DSGVTQTPKHLITATGQRVTLRCSPRSGDLSVYWYQQSLDQGLQFLIQYYNGEERAKGNILERFSAQQFPDLHSELNLSSLELGDSALYFCASSGTQGAVGYGYTFGSGTRLTVV.

This clone is a singleton in its sample. The chain has TRBV9 and TRBJ1-3; the D is unclear. V lost 3 bases and J 4 bases, leaving 5 bases between the germline ends. Germline CDR1 is SGDLS and CDR2 is YYNGEE. The CDR3 contains 12 residues. The DNA of the CDR3 is TGTGCCAGCAGCGGGATGGGAAACACCATATATTTT. This sequence encodes CASSGMGNTIYF.

V usage is TRBV28 and J usage is TRBJ2-5; possibly TRBD2 for D (5 bases). Trimming stripped 5 bases from V and 0 bases from J, with 13 bases between. Germline assignment: CDR1 MDHEN and CDR2 SYDVKM. The CDR3 covers 15 residues. The DNA of the CDR3 is TGTGCCAGCAGTGGGAGCTTGGCGGACCAAGAGACCCAGTACTTC. Translating gives CASSGSLADQETQYF.

The chain uses TRBV9 and TRBJ2-1; D unclear. CDR1 is SGDLS, CDR2 YYNGEE, per germline. The CDR3 has 14 amino acids. Trimming pared 2 bases from V and 1 base from J, leaving 7 bases between. The CDR3 is CASSVSWSYNEQFF. The DNA of the CDR3 is TGTGCCAGCAGCGTGAGTTGGTCCTACAATGAGCAGTTCTTC.

The genes are TRBV2 and TRBJ2-1; the match to TRBD2 covers 12 bases. The junction had 11 bases not matched to a gene; V was cut back by 4 bases and J by 1 base. In germline, CDR1 is SNHLY, CDR2 FYNNEI. The CDR3 runs 19 residues. For the CDR3, the DNA is TGTGCCAGCAGTGGCGCTACTAGCGGGAGGACCGTATCCTACAATGAGCAGTTCTTC. This sequence encodes CASSGATSGRTVSYNEQFF. Filled out from reference TRBV2 and TRBJ2-1, the complete variable domain reads EPEVTQTPSHQVTQMGQEVILRCVPISNHLYFYWYRQILGQKVEFLVSFYNNEISEKSEIFDDQFSVERPDGSNFTLKIRSTKLEDSAMYFCASSGATSGRTVSYNEQFFGPGTRLTVL.

Regarding this clone: In the same sample, other DNA sequences code for this CDR3. The chain is built from TRBV9 and TRBJ2-7, with D possibly being TRBD2 (5 bases). The CDR3 runs to 12 residues. Trimming stripped 4 bases from V and 4 bases from J, with 9 bases between. CDR1 is SGDLS, CDR2 YYNGEE, per germline. The CDR3 here is CASSPTGYEQYF. CDR3 sequence (DNA): TGTGCCAGCAGCCCCACGGGGTACGAGCAGTACTTC.

The chain links TRBV4-1 to TRBJ2-4; D gene ambiguous. V gave up 1 base and J gave up 5 bases, with 9 bases separating them. Germline loops: CDR1 MGHRA, CDR2 YSYEKL. The CDR3 spans 14 residues. The CDR3 DNA sequence: TGCGCCAGCAGCCAAGCGAGTGGTCAAAACATTCAGTACTTC. Encoded protein: CASSQASGQNIQYF.

The chain uses TRBV2 and TRBJ2-7, with TRBD1 matching over 11 bases. J lost 5 bases, V lost 3 bases, and 6 bases had no gene match. CDR3 length: 15 residues. In germline, CDR1 is SNHLY, CDR2 FYNNEI. The CDR3 DNA sequence: TGTGCCAGCAGTGAGGCGGACAGGGGGCGCGACGAGCAGTACTTC. Translating it yields CASSEADRGRDEQYF.

The chain uses TRBV6-5 and TRBJ2-7; 7 nucleotides align to TRBD2. V lost 8 bases and J lost 4; bases outside the gene matches: 5. This CDR3 comprises 12 residues. From germline, CDR1 is MNHEY and CDR2 SVGAGI. The CDR3 sequence: CASGREGYEQYF. CDR3 nucleotides: TGTGCCAGCGGGAGGGAAGGATACGAGCAGTACTTC.

The rearrangement links TRBV18 to TRBJ2-7; TRBD2 matches 8 bases. V trimming: 0 bases; J trimming: 4 bases; junction bases outside the gene matches: 14. CDR1 and CDR2 from the germline V gene are KGHSH and LQKENI. This CDR3 has 18 residues. This CDR3 reads CASSPPPITGTREYEQYF. The CDR3 bases are TGTGCCAGCTCACCACCGCCGATAACCGGGACTAGGGAATACGAGCAGTACTTC.

This chain joins TRBV7-6 and TRBJ2-3; 8 nucleotides match TRBD2. This CDR3 spans 14 amino acids. J gave up 3 bases and V 1 base, and 0 bases lay outside the gene matches. Germline assignment: CDR1 SGHVS and CDR2 FNYEAQ. CDR3: CASSLGLATDTQYF. In DNA, the CDR3 is TGTGCCAGCAGCTTAGGACTAGCGACAGATACGCAGTATTTT.

The chain recombines TRBV7-2 with TRBJ2-1; D possibly corresponds to TRBD2 (6 bases). The germline V gene encodes CDR1 SGHTA and CDR2 FQGNSA. The CDR3 is made up of 18 amino acids. Trimming removed 1 base from V and 5 bases from J, with 21 bases in between. The CDR3 region is CASSLGGASDAINNEQFF. The CDR3 bases are TGTGCCAGCAGCTTAGGGGGAGCTAGCGACGCCATCAACAATGAGCAGTTCTTC.

The chain has TRBV5-4 and TRBJ2-7; weak D call: TRBD2 (5 bases). V was shortened by 0 bases and J by 2 bases, with 9 bases between the two germline ends. CDR1 SGHNT and CDR2 YYREEE come from the germline V gene (reference sequence). The CDR3 has 14 amino acids. CDR3 protein: CASSLDSVAYEQYF. The CDR3, as DNA: TGTGCCAGCAGCTTGGATAGCGTTGCCTACGAGCAGTACTTC.

The chain combines TRBV2 with TRBJ2-3, with 8 nucleotides matching TRBD1. V dropped 8 bases and J dropped 2; count of bases not matched to a gene: 3. CDR1 and CDR2 from the germline V gene are SNHLY and FYNNEI. The CDR3 is made up of 13 amino acids. This CDR3 is CASWDRTTDTQYF. The DNA of the CDR3 is TGTGCCAGCTGGGACAGGACCACAGATACGCAGTATTTT.

This clone has a single count. The chain is built from TRBV5-1 and TRBJ1-2; 8 bases align to TRBD1. Germline CDR1 and CDR2: SGHRS and YFSETQ. Trimming removed 0 bases from V and 6 bases from J; junction bases left unmatched: 4. The CDR3 spans 14 residues. CDR3 sequence reads: CASSLGRGRDGYTF. The CDR3 DNA reads as TGCGCCAGCAGCTTGGGCAGGGGGCGTGATGGCTACACCTTC.

The gene calls are TRBV27 and TRBJ2-3; 9 bases match TRBD1. J lost 4 bases, V lost 7 bases, and 6 bases had no gene match. CDR1 is MNHEY, CDR2 SMNVEV, per germline (reference sequence). There are 14 residues in the CDR3. The CDR3 bases are TGTGCCAGCAAGACAGGGGGTTCGGCAGATACGCAGTATTTT. Amino acid sequence: CASKTGGSADTQYF.

J is TRBJ2-1 and V is TRBV7-9, with 8 bases that match TRBD1. CDR1 is SEHNR and CDR2 is FQNEAQ in the germline V gene (reference sequence). The CDR3 totals 16 residues. Losses at the gene ends were 7 bases for V and 5 bases for J; bases not matched to a gene: 13. CDR3 region: CASKPGAGGVDNEQFF. DNA for the CDR3: TGTGCCAGCAAGCCTGGGGCAGGGGGCGTCGACAATGAGCAGTTCTTC.

This chain uses TRBV9 with TRBJ1-1; D call uncertain. V lost 1 base, J lost 3 bases, and 7 bases lay in between. In germline, CDR1 is SGDLS, CDR2 YYNGEE. The CDR3 length is 13 residues. Here the CDR3 reads CASSVLGYTEAFF. CDR3 in DNA: TGTGCCAGCAGCGTACTTGGGTACACTGAAGCTTTCTTT.